This TCR beta chain was documented in a study of T-cell reconstitution after alpha-beta-depleted transplantation in children. Unique molecular identifiers tagged the TCRbeta library. MiXCR was run by TCRdb on the PCR reads, yielding one entry per CDR3 protein. This sample has some 300,000 distinct CDR3 sequences, with about 9.3% found just once. The CDR3 extends over 14 amino acids. V was shortened by 6 bases and J by 7 bases, with 16 bases between the two germline ends. This clonotype was found many times. The J gene is TRBJ2-4, the V gene TRBV12-3 or TRBV12-4; tentative D call: TRBD1 (6 bases). This material consisted of PBMCs from the stem cell graft donor, taken from the stem cell graft. This TCR derives from a human donor who donated a stem cell graft to a child with acute lymphoblastic leukemia. The CDR3 protein is CASSRRDTGNIQYF. CDR3 coding DNA: TGTGCCAGCAGCCGCCGGGACACGGGTAACATTCAGTACTTC.